Each of the 16 T cell receptor beta chains below was sequenced from the same sample in a study of regulatory and conventional T cells in RAG deficiency. Conventional CD4+ T cells were sorted from blood as CD25-low CD127-high cells. Some clones are missing from TCRdb's copy, which holds only in-frame ones; the method was immunoSEQ multiplex PCR. This table has 30,000 to 35,000 clones, about 76% appearing once. This sample also appeared in a second study, on regulatory T cells. In that study: Primers: 52 TRBV forward and 13 TRBJ reverse.

The sequenced sample consisted of CD4+ effector T cells sorted from blood. Receptors were obtained from a human donor in good health.

The chain has TRBV19 and TRBJ2-5; D uncertain. Germline assignment: CDR1 LNHDA and CDR2 SQIVND (reference sequence). Trimming took off 2 bases at V and 5 bases at J, with 12 bases between the two ends. CDR3 size: 14 residues. CDR3 protein: CASSISGMGETQYF. As DNA, the CDR3 is TGTGCCAGTAGTATATCGGGCATGGGCGAGACCCAGTACTTC.

This chain connects TRBV5-5 to TRBJ2-5; D perhaps matches TRBD1 (6 bases). Trimming removed 6 bases from V and 7 bases from J, with 19 bases in between. The germline V gene encodes CDR1 SGHKS and CDR2 YYEKEE (reference sequence). This CDR3 has 14 amino acids. Written as DNA, the CDR3 is TGTGCCAGCAACACCCTTACAGGGAGTGGGACCCAGTACTTC. Amino acid sequence: CASNTLTGSGTQYF.

The gene calls are TRBV6-6 and TRBJ2-5; D uncertain. Trimming pared 6 bases from V and 1 base from J, leaving 6 bases between. In germline, CDR1 is MNHNY, CDR2 SVGAGI (reference sequence). This CDR3 spans 12 amino acids. CDR3 residues: CASRTLQETQYF. The CDR3 DNA sequence: TGTGCCAGCAGGACCCTCCAAGAGACCCAGTACTTC.

J is TRBJ1-1 and V is TRBV6-4, with D possibly being TRBD1 (5 bases). This CDR3 spans 13 amino acids. With 5 bases removed from V and 2 bases from J, the gap between germline ends came to 9 bases. Germline CDR1 reads MRHNA; CDR2 reads SNTAGT. For the CDR3, the DNA is TGTGCCAGCAGTATCGACAGAAACACTGAAGCTTTCTTT. Amino acid sequence: CASSIDRNTEAFF.

The J gene is TRBJ1-6, the V gene TRBV6-1, with D uncertain. V shed 2 bases and J shed 13 bases, with 12 bases lying between them. Germline CDR1 MNHNS, CDR2 SASEGT. CDR3 length: 13 amino acids. The CDR3 DNA reads TGTGCCAGCAGTGAAAGGTCCGGGAGGCCCCTCCACTTT. Translation: CASSERSGRPLHF.

This sequence joins TRBV19 and TRBJ1-2, with D perhaps TRBD1 (6 bases). The CDR3 has 15 amino acids. Deletions cut 5 bases from V and 0 bases from J, with 13 bases between. CDR1 is LNHDA and CDR2 is SQIVND in the germline V gene (reference sequence). The CDR3 here is CASSENRVSNYGYTF. Written as DNA, the CDR3 is TGTGCCAGTAGTGAAAACAGGGTTTCTAACTATGGCTACACCTTC. The variable domain in full, with the rest retrieved from reference TRBV19 and TRBJ1-2, is DGGITQSPKYLFRKEGQNVTLSCEQNLNHDAMYWYRQDPGQGLRLIYYSQIVNDFQKGDIAEGYSVSREKKESFPLTVTSAQKNPTAFYLCASSENRVSNYGYTFGSGTRLTVV.

The chain links TRBV27 to TRBJ2-3; 8 positions match TRBD1. Losses at the gene ends were 4 bases for V and 1 base for J; bases not matched to a gene: 7. CDR3 length: 16 amino acids. CDR1 is MNHEY, CDR2 SMNVEV, per germline (reference sequence). The CDR3 sequence is CASSSRTGYGTDTQYF. The CDR3 region has the DNA TGTGCCAGCAGTTCCAGGACAGGGTATGGCACAGATACGCAGTATTTT.

The chain has TRBV29-1 and TRBJ2-1; no definite D call. The CDR3 totals 11 residues. V lost 3 bases, J lost 9 bases, and 9 bases lay in between. From germline, CDR1 is SQVTM and CDR2 ANQGSEA. Here the CDR3 reads CSVDSVREQFF. The CDR3, as DNA: TGCAGCGTTGACTCGGTGCGTGAGCAGTTCTTC.

The chain couples TRBV7-2 to TRBJ1-2; D is unclear. In germline, CDR1 is SGHTA, CDR2 FQGNSA. V lost 5 bases and J 2 bases, leaving 12 bases between the germline ends. There are 14 residues in the CDR3. The CDR3 reads CASSPSPRNYGYTF. In nucleotides, the CDR3 is TGTGCCAGCAGCCCGTCCCCCAGGAACTATGGCTACACCTTC.

This clone appeared a few times. The V and J genes are TRBV7-3 and TRBJ1-1; D gene uncertain. Germline-derived CDR1 and CDR2 are SGHTA and FQGTGA. Trimming took off 1 base at V and 11 bases at J, with 14 bases between the two ends. The CDR3 is 13 residues long. The CDR3 sequence is CASSLKSGLAAFF. CDR3 coding DNA: TGTGCCAGCAGCTTAAAGTCCGGTTTAGCCGCTTTCTTT.

This clone was counted between two and nine times. The V call is TRBV5-3, the J call TRBJ2-3; D possibly corresponds to TRBD2 (5 bases). TRBV5-3 is an ORF, and what it does is uncertain. This CDR3 spans 12 amino acids. V gave up 5 bases and J gave up 5 bases, with 9 bases separating them. This CDR3 is CARRDREDTQYF. The CDR3 DNA follows: TGTGCCAGAAGGGACCGGGAAGATACGCAGTATTTT.

This clone has just one count. J is TRBJ2-2 and V is TRBV5-1, with 11 bases fitting TRBD1. CDR1 and CDR2 (germline): SGHRS, YFSETQ. The V gene end was trimmed by 7 bases and the J gene end by 4 bases; junction bases not matched to a gene: 3. This CDR3 region has 14 residues. CDR3 sequence (DNA): TGCGCCAGCGGGACAGGGGGGCGCACCGGGGAGCTGTTTTTT. Protein: CASGTGGRTGELFF.

In this sample, this clone turned up a few times. The chain recombines TRBV2 with TRBJ2-5; D remains ambiguous. From germline, CDR1 is SNHLY and CDR2 FYNNEI. V lost 5 bases and J lost 5, with 9 bases in between. CDR3 size: 12 residues. The DNA of the CDR3 is TGTGCCAGCAGTCCAAGCTGGGAGACCCAGTACTTC. Amino acids: CASSPSWETQYF.

The gene calls are TRBV28 and TRBJ1-5; 9 positions match TRBD1. Trimming cost V 8 bases and J 2 bases; bases outside gene matches: 7. The germline CDR1 and CDR2 sequences are MDHEN and SYDVKM. This CDR3 is built from 15 residues. CDR3 in amino acids: CASRQGGGGNQPQHF. The CDR3 DNA reads as TGTGCCAGCCGACAGGGGGGGGGTGGCAATCAGCCCCAGCATTTT.

The chain couples TRBV6-5 to TRBJ1-3; D not certain. With 7 bases removed from V and 1 base from J, the gap between germline ends came to 2 bases. The CDR3 is made up of 11 amino acids. Germline V gene lookup returns CDR1 MNHEY and CDR2 SVGAGI. The CDR3 reads CASKSGNTIYF. The CDR3 DNA reads as TGTGCCAGCAAATCTGGAAACACCATATATTTT.

The chain uses TRBV5-1 and TRBJ2-1, with TRBD1 identical over 10 bases. Trimming cost V 1 base and J 1 base; bases outside gene matches: 2. Germline loops: CDR1 SGHRS, CDR2 YFSETQ. This CDR3 is 16 amino acids long. In nucleotides, the CDR3 is TGCGCCAGCAGCTTGACGGGACAGGGGTCCTACAATGAGCAGTTCTTC. This translates into CASSLTGQGSYNEQFF.